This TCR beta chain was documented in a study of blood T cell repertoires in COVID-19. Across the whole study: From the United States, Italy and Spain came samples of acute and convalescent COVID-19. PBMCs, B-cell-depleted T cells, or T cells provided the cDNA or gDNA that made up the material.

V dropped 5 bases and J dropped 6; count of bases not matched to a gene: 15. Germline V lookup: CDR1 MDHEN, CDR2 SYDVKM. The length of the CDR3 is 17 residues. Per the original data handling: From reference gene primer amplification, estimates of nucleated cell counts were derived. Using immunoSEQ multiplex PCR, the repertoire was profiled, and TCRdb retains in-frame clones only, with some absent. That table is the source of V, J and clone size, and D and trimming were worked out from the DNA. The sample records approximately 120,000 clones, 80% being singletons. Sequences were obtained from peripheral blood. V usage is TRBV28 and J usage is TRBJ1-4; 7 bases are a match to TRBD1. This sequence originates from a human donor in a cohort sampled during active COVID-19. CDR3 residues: CASSPTSYRGRDEKLFF. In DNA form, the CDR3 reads TGTGCCAGCAGTCCCACCTCCTACAGGGGCCGGGATGAAAAACTGTTTTTT.